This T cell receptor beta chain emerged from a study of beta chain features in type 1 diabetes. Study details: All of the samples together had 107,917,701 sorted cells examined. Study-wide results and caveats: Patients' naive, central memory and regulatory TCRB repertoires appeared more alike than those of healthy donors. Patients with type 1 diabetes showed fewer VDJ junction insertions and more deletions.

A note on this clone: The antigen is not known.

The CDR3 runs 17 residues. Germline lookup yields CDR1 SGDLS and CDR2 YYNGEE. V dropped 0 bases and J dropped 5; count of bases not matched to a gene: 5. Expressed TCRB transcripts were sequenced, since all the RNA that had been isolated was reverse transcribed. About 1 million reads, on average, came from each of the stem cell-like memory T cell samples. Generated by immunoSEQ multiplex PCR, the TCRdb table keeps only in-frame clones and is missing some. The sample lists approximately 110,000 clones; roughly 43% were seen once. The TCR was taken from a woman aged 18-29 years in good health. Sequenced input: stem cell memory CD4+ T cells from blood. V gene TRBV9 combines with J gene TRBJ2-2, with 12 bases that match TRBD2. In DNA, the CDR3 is TGTGCCAGCAGCGTAGGAGGTCTAGCGGGAGGGACCGGGGAGCTGTTTTTT. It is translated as CASSVGGLAGGTGELFF.